Below are 17 T cell receptor beta chains sequenced from a single sample in a study of Graves' ophthalmopathy and Graves' hyperthyroidism. Beta-chain TCR CDR3 regions were amplified from RNA transcripts. Following a first-round RT-PCR that used HTBI primers, a second-round multiplex PCR was carried out. From the multiplex PCR reads, TCRdb called clonotypes with MiXCR, one entry per CDR3 protein. The sample has about 16,000 distinct CDR3 sequences; around 46% are singletons. The sequencing input was peripheral blood. The receptors originated from a woman aged 40 to 50 with stable Graves' hyperthyroidism.

The rearrangement uses TRBV5-1 and TRBJ2-7, with TRBD1 as a possible D gene (8 bases). Germline V gene sequence: CDR1 SGHRS, CDR2 YFSETQ. The CDR3 covers 15 residues. V dropped 4 bases and J dropped 1 base, with 15 bases sitting between them. The CDR3 here is CASSQGGDRSYEQYF. Here the CDR3 DNA reads TGCGCCAGCAGCCAGGGGGGGGACAGGTCCTACGAGCAGTACTTC.

By sample fraction, this clonotype is medium-sized. The chain carries TRBV7-8 and TRBJ1-6; D not resolved. The CDR3 runs to 13 residues. Germline loops: CDR1 SGHVS, CDR2 FQNEAQ. Trimming removed 2 bases at V and 7 bases at J, with 6 bases between. CDR3 in amino acids: CASSLNRNSPLHF. DNA for the CDR3: TGTGCCAGCAGCTTAAACCGGAATTCACCCCTCCACTTT.

This clonotype was seen ten or more times. The rearrangement links TRBV24-1 to TRBJ2-1, with 11 bases fitting TRBD1. Trimming cost V 6 bases and J 6 bases; bases outside gene matches: 6. Germline values: CDR1 KGHDR, CDR2 SFDVKD. This CDR3 comprises 15 residues. CDR3 protein: CATSMPGQGVNEQFF. For the CDR3, the DNA is TGTGCCACCAGTATGCCGGGACAGGGGGTCAATGAGCAGTTCTTC.

This clonotype was recorded many times. The chain has TRBV19 and TRBJ2-5; 7 positions match TRBD1. V shed 7 bases, J shed 5 bases, and the junction held 7 bases outside the gene matches. The CDR3 totals 13 residues. CDR1 is LNHDA and CDR2 is SQIVND in the germline V gene (reference sequence). The CDR3 here is CASKAGGKETQYF. For the CDR3, the DNA is TGTGCCAGTAAGGCAGGGGGAAAGGAGACCCAGTACTTC.

The sample holds many counts of this clonotype. A read error may account for a junction end that differs from germline. This chain uses TRBV4-3 with TRBJ1-6, with no clear D. CDR3 length: 12 amino acids. Germline assignment: CDR1 LGHNA and CDR2 YSLEER. The CDR3 sequence is CASSQDNSPLHF. The CDR3 DNA is TGCGCCAGCAGTCAAGATAATTCACCCCTCCACTTT.

This clonotype was picked up many times. The chain links TRBV20-1 to TRBJ2-5; 9 bases are a match to TRBD1. Trimming took 5 bases from V and 5 from J; bases not matched to a gene: 12. Germline CDR1 reads DFQATT; CDR2 reads SNEGSKA (reference sequence). The CDR3 contains 15 residues. The CDR3 nucleotides are TGCAGTGCTCAGCTAGGGACAGGGATGGAGGAGACCCAGTACTTC. It is translated as CSAQLGTGMEETQYF.

The chain uses TRBV24-1 and TRBJ1-2; D possibly corresponds to TRBD1 (6 bases). The CDR3 runs to 11 residues. Per germline, CDR1 KGHDR and CDR2 SFDVKD. V was cut by 10 bases and J by 6 bases, with 11 bases left in between. CDR3 DNA: TGTGCCACTGGGGGGCTGAATGGCTACACCTTC. Protein product: CATGGLNGYTF.

The table lists this clonotype with many counts. The chain has TRBV20-1 and TRBJ2-5; 7 positions match TRBD1. CDR3 length equals 14 residues. V gave up 8 bases and J gave up 1 base; unmatched junction bases: 10. Germline-derived CDR1 and CDR2 are DFQATT and SNEGSKA (reference sequence). CDR3 amino acids: CSLPGTAAQETQYF. In nucleotides, the CDR3 is TGCAGTCTACCCGGGACAGCCGCCCAAGAGACCCAGTACTTC.

In DNA, the CDR3 is TGTGCCAGCAGCCACGACCTAGCGGACGCCTACAATGAGCAGTTCTTC. Translating gives CASSHDLADAYNEQFF. The chain joins TRBV14 to TRBJ2-1, with 7 bases lining up with TRBD2. Losses at the gene ends were 3 bases for V and 2 bases for J; bases not matched to a gene: 7. Looked up from germline, CDR1 is SGHDN and CDR2 is FVKESK. The CDR3 extends over 16 amino acids. Full variable domain (remainder filled in from reference TRBV14 and TRBJ2-1): EAGVTQFPSHSVIEKGQTVTLRCDPISGHDNLYWYRRVMGKEIKFLLHFVKESKQDESGMPNNRFLAERTGGTYSTLKVQPAELEDSGVYFCASSHDLADAYNEQFFGPGTRLTVL.

In its sample, this clonotype ranks as medium-sized. CDR3 nucleotide sequence: TGTGCCAGCAGCTTCGAGGCAACTAATGAAAAACTGTTTTTT. It codes for CASSFEATNEKLFF. The rearrangement links TRBV7-6 to TRBJ1-4; no definite D call. V dropped 3 bases and J dropped 0 bases, with 5 bases sitting between them. There are 14 residues in the CDR3. Germline V CDR1 and CDR2: SGHVS, FNYEAQ.

A word on this clonotype: One end of the junction is discordant with germline, which a read error may explain. The chain carries TRBV24-1 and TRBJ2-3, with a weak D call TRBD1 (5 bases). The CDR3 runs to 16 residues. CDR1 KGHDR and CDR2 SFDVKD come from the germline V gene. CDR3 DNA: TGTGCCACCAGTGATGTCCAGAAAGGGGTCGCAGATACGCAGTGTTTT. It translates to CATSDVQKGVADTQCF.

A remark on this clonotype: The junction differs from germline at one of its ends, possibly a read error. V usage is TRBV9 and J usage is TRBJ1-2, with D possibly being TRBD1 (5 bases). The germline gives CDR1 SGDLS, CDR2 YYNGEE. CDR3 size: 13 residues. CDR3: CASQGASNYSYTF. Written as DNA, the CDR3 is TGTGCCAGCCAGGGTGCCAGCAACTATAGCTACACCTTC.

The J gene is TRBJ2-7, the V gene TRBV15; D unresolved. V lost 5 bases to trimming and J lost 0 bases, with 11 bases between them. Germline V lookup: CDR1 LNHNV, CDR2 YYDKDF (reference sequence). The CDR3 is 14 amino acids. The CDR3 DNA reads as TGTGCCACCAGCGAAAGCAGTGTCTCCTACGAGCAGTACTTC. Encoded protein: CATSESSVSYEQYF.

V and J are TRBV25-1 and TRBJ2-7, with 7 bases lining up with TRBD2. V lost 2 bases to trimming and J lost 6 bases; unmatched junction nucleotides: 7. This CDR3 contains 14 residues. CDR1 is MGHDK, CDR2 SYGVNS, per germline. The CDR3 nucleotides are TGTGCCAGCAGTGAAGTGGCGGGAGAGGTCGAGCAGTACTTC. Residues: CASSEVAGEVEQYF.

This clonotype was counted many times. Since the CDR3 does not end with the conserved phenylalanine or tryptophan, this likely comes from a read error. The rearrangement uses TRBV9 and TRBJ1-2; tentative D call: TRBD1 (5 bases). The V end lost 0 bases, the J end lost 4 bases, and 13 bases lay between the germline ends. The germline V gene has CDR1 SGDLS and CDR2 YYNGEE. The CDR3 covers 15 residues. Here the CDR3 DNA reads TGTGCCAGCAGCGTAGATGGGGGAGAGATCTATGGCTACACCCTC. It yields the protein CASSVDGGEIYGYTL.

The CDR3 region has the DNA TGTGCCAGCAGGAGGACTCCAGGGGTGCGGTTCTTC. It yields the protein CASRRTPGVRFF. The chain couples TRBV2 to TRBJ2-1, with a possible D match to TRBD1 (6 bases). There are 12 residues in the CDR3. Trimming took 6 bases from V and 15 from J, leaving 18 bases between them. The germline V gene has CDR1 SNHLY and CDR2 FYNNEI.

This clonotype was seen once. The chain combines TRBV6-2 or TRBV6-3 with TRBJ2-2; D is tentatively TRBD1 or TRBD2 (5 bases each). Germline V gene lookup returns CDR1 MNHEY and CDR2 SVGEGT. Trimming took 5 bases from V and 6 from J, leaving 19 bases between them. The CDR3 spans 16 residues. The CDR3 sequence is CASSDRGRAFAGELFF. The CDR3 bases are TGTGCCAGCAGTGATAGGGGACGAGCCTTCGCCGGGGAGCTGTTTTTT.